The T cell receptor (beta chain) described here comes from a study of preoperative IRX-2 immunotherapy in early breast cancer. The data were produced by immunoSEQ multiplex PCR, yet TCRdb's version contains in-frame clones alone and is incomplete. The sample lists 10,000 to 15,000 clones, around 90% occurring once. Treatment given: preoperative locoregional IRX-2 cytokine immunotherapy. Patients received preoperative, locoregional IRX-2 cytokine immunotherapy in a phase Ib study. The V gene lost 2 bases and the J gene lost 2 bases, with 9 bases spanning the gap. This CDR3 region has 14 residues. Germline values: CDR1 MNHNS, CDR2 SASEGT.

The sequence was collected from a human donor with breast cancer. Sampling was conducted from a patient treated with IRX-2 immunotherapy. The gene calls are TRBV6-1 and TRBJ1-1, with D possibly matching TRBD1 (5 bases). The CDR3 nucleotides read TGTGCCAGCAGTGAAAAAGGGGCCAACACTGAAGCTTTCTTT. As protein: CASSEKGANTEAFF.